The 29 T cell receptor beta chains below were found in one sample sequenced in a study of T cells after yellow fever vaccination. MiXCR, applied by TCRdb to the 5' RACE reads, yields one record per CDR3 protein. The sample records roughly 340,000 distinct CDR3 sequences, almost 4% being singletons. The source material was PBMCs, sampled 5 days after the yellow fever booster vaccination. These receptors all stem from a man in his late teens or twenties who received the YFV17D yellow fever vaccine.

This clonotype showed up just a few times. The J gene is TRBJ1-5, the V gene TRBV7-2; the D is unclear. CDR1 SGHTA and CDR2 FQGNSA come from the germline V gene. The CDR3 is made up of 15 amino acids. V lost 5 bases, J lost 3 bases, and 14 bases lay in between. CDR3 nucleotide sequence: TGTGCCAGCAGCGTAGGGCAGCAACTCAATCAGCCCCAGCATTTT. It specifies CASSVGQQLNQPQHF.

This clonotype was counted many times. The chain is built from TRBV6-5 and TRBJ2-7; D is perhaps TRBD1 (6 bases). The germline CDR1 and CDR2 sequences are MNHEY and SVGAGI. V was cut by 6 bases and J by 11 bases, with 17 bases left in between. The CDR3 sequence is 12 residues long. DNA of the CDR3: TGTGCCAGCAGCACGCGACAGGCAAAGAAGTACTTC. Protein: CASSTRQAKKYF.

This clonotype was seen a few times. The chain has TRBV7-3 and TRBJ2-1; D remains ambiguous. In germline, CDR1 is SGHTA, CDR2 FQGTGA. The CDR3 runs to 13 residues. Trimming removed 3 bases from V and 4 bases from J, with 7 bases in between. The CDR3 DNA reads TGTGCCAGCAGCTTCCTAGGGTACAATGAGCAGTTCTTC. It specifies CASSFLGYNEQFF.

This chain uses TRBV7-2 with TRBJ2-5; D remains unclear. Germline values: CDR1 SGHTA, CDR2 FQGNSA. Trimming removed 2 bases at V and 5 bases at J, with 9 bases between. The CDR3 spans 13 residues. CDR3 in DNA: TGTGCCAGCAGCTTATATGTGGAGGAGACCCAGTACTTC. Its translation is CASSLYVEETQYF.

This clonotype was seen repeatedly, ten times or more. The V and J genes are TRBV5-1 and TRBJ2-1, with 8 bases matching TRBD2. The CDR3 contains 15 residues. Germline V gene lookup returns CDR1 SGHRS and CDR2 YFSETQ. With 8 bases clipped from V and 10 bases from J, the junction kept 17 bases outside the gene matches. The CDR3 is CASMAGGGGSPEQFF. CDR3 nucleotides: TGCGCCAGTATGGCCGGGGGGGGCGGTTCCCCCGAGCAGTTCTTC.

This clonotype was seen a handful of times. This sequence joins TRBV7-2 and TRBJ2-2; TRBD2 agrees at 8 bases. CDR3 size: 16 residues. J was trimmed by 1 base and V by 6 bases; bases with no gene match: 7. CDR1 and CDR2 (germline): SGHTA, FQGNSA. The CDR3 region has the DNA TGTGCCAGCAGACACCGGGGGGGACAGAACACCGGGGAGCTGTTTTTT. As protein: CASRHRGGQNTGELFF.

The gene calls are TRBV6-2 or TRBV6-3 and TRBJ2-1; weak D call: TRBD2 (5 bases). From germline, CDR1 is MNHEY and CDR2 SVGEGT. Trimming left V 2 bases short and J 5 bases short, with 7 bases between. The CDR3 totals 13 residues. CDR3: CASSYLADNEQFF. The CDR3 DNA reads TGTGCCAGCAGTTACCTAGCCGACAATGAGCAGTTCTTC.

This clonotype has more than one count but fewer than ten. The CDR3 DNA follows: TGCGCCAGCAGCTTCGGACAGGGTGGCGGCTACACCTTC. This translates into CASSFGQGGGYTF. The chain couples TRBV5-1 to TRBJ1-2, with 8 bases that match TRBD1. Germline assignment: CDR1 SGHRS and CDR2 YFSETQ. With V trimmed by 2 bases and J by 8 bases, 5 bases remained unmatched. The CDR3 spans 13 residues.

The table lists this clonotype with a few counts. The CDR3 loop reads CSAKEGNIQYF. The CDR3 bases are TGCAGTGCAAAGGAGGGAAACATTCAGTACTTC. The chain carries TRBV20-1 and TRBJ2-4; a possible D gene is TRBD2 (6 bases). This CDR3 region has 11 residues. Germline CDR1 DFQATT, CDR2 SNEGSKA (reference sequence). V lost 6 bases and J 6 bases, leaving 9 bases between the germline ends.

This clonotype was recorded a few times. The chain is built from TRBV7-9 and TRBJ1-3; TRBD1 is a possible D gene (5 bases). There are 15 residues in the CDR3. Germline CDR1 reads SEHNR; CDR2 reads FQNEAQ (reference sequence). V lost 3 bases to trimming and J lost 0 bases, with 9 bases between them. CDR3 sequence: CASSLAGISGNTIYF. As DNA, the CDR3 is TGTGCCAGCAGCTTGGCAGGGATCTCTGGAAACACCATATATTTT.

The V call is TRBV5-1, the J call TRBJ1-5, with D possibly matching TRBD1 (5 bases). Trimming removed 4 bases at V and 1 base at J, with 15 bases between. The CDR3 consists of 16 residues. Germline V gene data show CDR1 as SGHRS and CDR2 as YFSETQ. CDR3 region: CASSRGDGGSNQPQHF. CDR3 DNA: TGCGCCAGCAGCCGCGGCGACGGGGGGAGCAATCAGCCCCAGCATTTT.

V usage is TRBV3-1 and J usage is TRBJ1-5; 9 positions match TRBD1. Trimming took 2 bases from V and 8 from J; bases not matched to a gene: 4. CDR3 length: 14 amino acids. In germline, CDR1 is LGHDT, CDR2 YNNKEL (reference sequence). This chain's CDR3 is CASSQNRGLEPQHF. In nucleotides, the CDR3 is TGTGCCAGCAGCCAAAACAGGGGGCTAGAGCCCCAGCATTTT.

There are a few counts of this clonotype. The chain links TRBV20-1 to TRBJ2-3; D gene ambiguous. The CDR3 spans 10 residues. The V end was cut by 3 bases, the J end by 6 bases, with 4 bases between. Germline-derived CDR1 and CDR2 are DFQATT and SNEGSKA (reference sequence). CDR3: CSASGDTQYF. CDR3 DNA sequence: TGCAGTGCTAGTGGGGATACGCAGTATTTT.

The sample holds many counts of this clonotype. This sequence joins TRBV5-1 and TRBJ1-6; 7 nucleotides agree with TRBD1. CDR1 is SGHRS, CDR2 YFSETQ, per germline. V was clipped by 5 bases and J by 3 bases; unmatched bases: 5. The length of the CDR3 is 15 residues. The CDR3 DNA reads as TGCGCCAGCAGAGGACAGGCCGTCTATAATTCACCCCTCCACTTT. Encoded protein: CASRGQAVYNSPLHF.

This clonotype was counted many times. The V call is TRBV27, the J call TRBJ2-6, with 7 bases lining up with TRBD1. The CDR3 length is 16 residues. The junction had 5 bases not matched to a gene; V was cut back by 6 bases and J by 0 bases. CDR1 is MNHEY and CDR2 is SMNVEV in the germline V gene (reference sequence). The CDR3: CASRRTGGSGANVLTF. In DNA, the CDR3 is TGTGCCAGCAGAAGGACAGGTGGCTCTGGGGCCAACGTCCTGACTTTC. Together with reference TRBV27 and TRBJ2-6, the CDR3 gives the full variable domain: EAQVTQNPRYLITVTGKKLTVTCSQNMNHEYMSWYRQDPGLGLRQIYYSMNVEVTDKGDVPEGYKVSRKEKRNFPLILESPSPNQTSLYFCASRRTGGSGANVLTFGAGSRLTVL.

In this sample, this clonotype turned up many times. This sequence joins TRBV21-1 and TRBJ2-7. TRBV21-1 is flagged as a pseudogene. The CDR3 contains 17 residues. The CDR3 spells CASSKSIWQPNLYEQYF. The CDR3 nucleotides read TGTGCCAGCAGCAAAAGCATTTGGCAGCCCAACCTTTACGAGCAGTACTTC.

This clonotype has just a few counts. The rearrangement links TRBV6-2 or TRBV6-3 to TRBJ2-7; a weak D match, TRBD2 (5 bases). CDR1 and CDR2 from the germline V gene are MNHEY and SVGEGT. Trimming pared 0 bases from V and 3 bases from J, leaving 15 bases between. The CDR3 runs to 16 residues. CDR3 protein: CASSYSPLAVFYEQYF. The CDR3 region has the DNA TGTGCCAGCAGTTACTCGCCCCTAGCAGTATTCTACGAGCAGTACTTC.

The chain couples TRBV27 to TRBJ1-5; D remains ambiguous. Germline CDR1 reads MNHEY; CDR2 reads SMNVEV (reference sequence). CDR3 length equals 15 residues. Trimming stripped 2 bases from V and 0 bases from J, with 8 bases between. CDR3 residues: CASSLLGDSNQPQHF. The CDR3 region has the DNA TGTGCCAGCAGTTTACTTGGGGATAGCAATCAGCCCCAGCATTTT.

This clonotype turned up a few times. The rearrangement uses TRBV12-3 or TRBV12-4 and TRBJ2-5, with 8 bases aligning to TRBD2. The CDR3 length is 14 residues. The V segment lost 3 bases and the J segment 5 bases; nucleotides outside the gene matches: 5. The CDR3 sequence: CASSFGGGIETQYF. The DNA for the CDR3 is TGTGCCAGCAGTTTCGGCGGGGGGATCGAGACCCAGTACTTC.

A few counts support this clonotype. The rearrangement uses TRBV4-1 and TRBJ1-2; possibly TRBD1 for D (5 bases). V shed 0 bases and J shed 4 bases, with 12 bases lying between them. Germline CDR1 is MGHRA and CDR2 is YSYEKL. This CDR3 spans 15 amino acids. As DNA, the CDR3 is TGCGCCAGCAGCCAAGAACAGACAGCTTTCTATGGCTACACCTTC. Its translation is CASSQEQTAFYGYTF.

This clonotype was detected many times. The genes are TRBV6-6 and TRBJ2-7; D remains ambiguous. V lost 2 bases and J lost 6, with 8 bases in between. The CDR3 contains 12 residues. From germline, CDR1 is MNHNY and CDR2 SVGAGI (reference sequence). The CDR3 here is CASSYGVTEQYV. CDR3 in DNA: TGTGCCAGCAGTTACGGGGTTACCGAGCAGTACGTC.

This clonotype was observed at least ten times. The chain is built from TRBV18 and TRBJ1-6; D may be TRBD1 (5 bases). CDR3 size: 15 residues. V was cut by 3 bases and J by 5 bases, with 11 bases left in between. CDR1 and CDR2 from the germline V gene are KGHSH and LQKENI. CDR3 region: CASSPRQNNNSPLHF. The DNA of the CDR3 is TGTGCCAGCTCACCGCGACAGAACAATAATTCACCCCTCCACTTT.

This chain connects TRBV4-2 to TRBJ2-1, with 7 bases lining up with TRBD2. The CDR3 runs to 13 residues. Germline CDR1 is LGHNA and CDR2 is YNFKEQ. The trim removed 3 bases at V and 5 bases at J, leaving 1 base unmatched. CDR3 residues: CASSQGGNNEQFF. CDR3 nucleotides: TGTGCCAGCAGCCAGGGGGGGAACAATGAGCAGTTCTTC.

This clonotype was recorded a few times. The rearrangement links TRBV7-8 to TRBJ1-1; no reliable D call. The V gene's germline CDR1 is SGHVS and CDR2 FQNEAQ. The V gene lost 2 bases and the J gene lost 1 base, with 11 bases spanning the gap. The CDR3 has 15 amino acids. In DNA, the CDR3 is TGTGCCAGCAGCTTAATGGGCGGCCCGAACACTGAAGCTTTCTTT. This encodes CASSLMGGPNTEAFF.

This clonotype was seen many times. The chain carries TRBV10-3 and TRBJ2-5; D unresolved. Trimming left V 2 bases short and J 2 bases short, with 15 bases between. Germline CDR1 reads ENHRY; CDR2 reads SYGVKD. The CDR3 covers 16 residues. The CDR3 is CAISEVPKGQQETQYF. CDR3 DNA: TGTGCCATCAGTGAGGTCCCAAAAGGCCAGCAAGAGACCCAGTACTTC.

This clonotype was seen repeatedly, ten times or more. This chain links TRBV20-1 with TRBJ2-2; D not resolved. The germline V gene encodes CDR1 DFQATT and CDR2 SNEGSKA (reference sequence). The CDR3 is made up of 16 amino acids. V lost 0 bases and J lost 4, with 15 bases in between. CDR3 sequence: CSARDRRRFGTGELFF. The CDR3 DNA sequence: TGCAGTGCTAGAGATCGTAGGCGCTTCGGCACCGGGGAGCTGTTTTTT.

The chain recombines TRBV30 with TRBJ2-2; the D call may be TRBD1 or TRBD2 (6 bases each). The CDR3 has 16 amino acids. Trimming took 3 bases from V and 4 from J, leaving 18 bases between them. Germline V gene sequence: CDR1 GTSNPN, CDR2 SVGIG (reference sequence). The CDR3 region has the DNA TGTGCCTGGAGCTCGGGGGCGTTTCGTATCACCGGGGAGCTGTTTTTT. Translation: CAWSSGAFRITGELFF.

The chain links TRBV6-5 to TRBJ1-5, with a weak D call TRBD1 (6 bases). Trimming shortened V by 5 bases and J by 5 bases, and 16 bases separated the two germline ends. The CDR3 spans 15 residues. CDR1 is MNHEY and CDR2 is SVGAGI in the germline V gene. The CDR3 nucleotides read TGTGCCAGCAGTCCCAATGCCGGGGGCGATCAGCCCCAGCATTTT. Translating it yields CASSPNAGGDQPQHF.

The sample holds a few counts of this clonotype. The rearrangement joins TRBV6-5 to TRBJ2-1; D ambiguous. This CDR3 contains 15 residues. Germline CDR1 reads MNHEY; CDR2 reads SVGAGI. Deletions cut 2 bases from V and 8 bases from J, with 16 bases between. The CDR3 here is CASSYEWGALDEQFF. The CDR3 DNA is TGTGCCAGCAGTTACGAATGGGGTGCTCTGGATGAGCAGTTCTTC.